Listed below are T cell receptor beta chains from one sample, sequenced in a study of early T cells in non-severe SARS-CoV-2 infection. TCRdb re-called the 5' RACE reads with MiXCR, one entry per CDR3 protein. The sample lists tens of thousands of distinct CDR3 sequences; 10% to 15% were seen once. The material sequenced was whole blood. The receptors were sampled from an adult who was a healthcare worker with PCR-confirmed SARS-CoV-2 infection or an uninfected control (not recorded which). Both conserved end residues are part of each CDR3. Each record gives: V gene, D gene, J gene, clone size, CDR3 DNA, CDR3 protein. The D gene is left open where the match is weak. For some rows the clone size is stated as once, few or many, or as a class when expanded; others skip it.

TRBV27,-,TRBJ1-5,many,TGTGCCAGCAGCGAATGGCAGGGTCAGAATCAGCCCCAGCATTTT,CASSEWQGQNQPQHF
TRBV19,TRBD1,TRBJ2-7,-,TGTGCCAGTAGTATGGAAGGGGGCTTCTACGAGCAGTACTTC,CASSMEGGFYEQYF
TRBV7-6,TRBD2,TRBJ2-1,many,TGTGCCAGCAGCCCAAGGACTAGCGGGATGAGCTCCTACAATGAGCAGTTCTTC,CASSPRTSGMSSYNEQFF
TRBV29-1,-,TRBJ1-1,-,TGCAGCGTTGTCCAGGACATGAACACTGAAGCTTTCTTT,CSVVQDMNTEAFF
TRBV27,-,TRBJ2-1,many,TGTGCCAGCAGCCGCTTCGACGTGCTGTTCTTC,CASSRFDVLFF
TRBV29-1,TRBD1,TRBJ2-5,-,TGCAGCGTTGAGAGGGCAGGGGGCTCCTGGGAGACCCAGTACTTC,CSVERAGGSWETQYF
TRBV30,-,TRBJ1-2,few,TGTGCCTGGACCCGGGACTCACCACGACATGGCTACACCTTC,CAWTRDSPRHGYTF
TRBV21-1,-,TRBJ2-7,many,TGTGCCAGCAGCAAAAGCAGGACGTGCGAGCAGTACTTC,CASSKSRTCEQYF
TRBV20-1,TRBD1,TRBJ1-2,many,TGCAGTGCTAGAGAGGGACAGGCACCCCTCGGCTACACCTTC,CSAREGQAPLGYTF
TRBV11-2,-,TRBJ2-7,-,TGTGCCAGCAGCCCCCCTTCATCCGGGGGCGAGCAGTACTTC,CASSPPSSGGEQYF
TRBV6-4,-,TRBJ2-2,-,TGTGCCAGCAGTGCGGCCCTCAAGGGCGGGGAGCTGTTTTTT,CASSAALKGGELFF
TRBV7-6,-,TRBJ2-2,many,TGTGCCAGCAGCTTAGTAACAAACACCGGGGAGCTGTTTTTT,CASSLVTNTGELFF
TRBV7-3,-,TRBJ1-1,few,TGTGCCAGCAGCCTCCTGCAGGGATCTGAAGCTTTCTTT,CASSLLQGSEAFF
TRBV7-2,-,TRBJ2-3,many,TGTGCCAGCAGCCTCGACTCAGGAGCCACAGATACGCAGTATTTT,CASSLDSGATDTQYF
TRBV7-9,-,TRBJ2-7,many,TGTGCCAGCAGCCCGCGCGGAGGAGGCTACGAGCAGTACTTC,CASSPRGGGYEQYF
TRBV7-8,TRBD1,TRBJ2-1,many,TGTGCCAGCAGCCGACAGGGGGCGGGCAATGAGCAGTTCTTC,CASSRQGAGNEQFF
TRBV28,-,TRBJ1-2,many,TGTGCCAGCAGTCCTGACACCGATGGCTACACCTTC,CASSPDTDGYTF
TRBV19,TRBD1,TRBJ1-2,few,TGTGCCAGTAGTATGAACCGGGACAGGGGATACTATGGCTACACCTTC,CASSMNRDRGYYGYTF
TRBV7-9,-,TRBJ2-5,many,TGTGCCAGCAGCTTAGTGGCAGTAGAGACCCAGTACTTC,CASSLVAVETQYF
TRBV19,-,TRBJ1-6,-,TGTGCCAGTAGTATGGTGACGGGGTCACCCCTCCACTTT,CASSMVTGSPLHF
TRBV21-1,-,TRBJ2-2,many,TGTGCCAGCAGCAAAGGCCCTGGGACTAGCGGTAACACCGGGGAGCTGTTTTTT,CASSKGPGTSGNTGELFF
TRBV20-1,TRBD2,TRBJ2-7,-,TGCAGTGCTCCCGAATGGGGACTAGCAAACGAGCAGTACTTC,CSAPEWGLANEQYF
TRBV30,-,TRBJ1-1,many,TGTGCCTGGAGTGTAGGGGGGGCTGAAGCTTTCTTT,CAWSVGGAEAFF
TRBV10-2,TRBD1,TRBJ1-4,many,TGCGCCAGCAGCGCCGGGACAGGGGGCGAAGGCGAAAAACTGTTTTTT,CASSAGTGGEGEKLFF
TRBV19,TRBD2,TRBJ2-3,many,TGTGCCAGTAGGGAAAGCGGGAGTGGCACAGATACGCAGTATTTT,CASRESGSGTDTQYF
TRBV5-6,-,TRBJ1-1,-,TGTGCCAGCAGCTTGGACGGCGACTTGAACACTGAAGCTTTCTTT,CASSLDGDLNTEAFF
TRBV11-2,TRBD2,TRBJ2-3,-,TGTGCCAGCAGCCCTGTTACTAGCGGGTGGGCCACAGATACGCAGTATTTT,CASSPVTSGWATDTQYF
TRBV11-2,-,TRBJ1-5,-,TGTGCCAGCAGCTCAGTCGGACAGAATCAGCCCCAGCATTTT,CASSSVGQNQPQHF
TRBV6-5,-,TRBJ1-1,-,TGTGCCAGCAGTCCGAGCAGGGGGAACACTGAAGCTTTCTTT,CASSPSRGNTEAFF
TRBV28,TRBD2,TRBJ2-5,few,TGTGCCAGCAGCCGCAACCCGGGACTAGCGGGAGGGTTGAAGACCCAGTACTTC,CASSRNPGLAGGLKTQYF
TRBV29-1,TRBD1,TRBJ2-1,few,TGCAGCGTGGACACAGGGGGACAATCAAATGAGCAGTTCTTC,CSVDTGGQSNEQFF
TRBV29-1,TRBD1,TRBJ1-2,-,TGCAGCGTACGACAGGGGAGGGACGGCTACACCTTC,CSVRQGRDGYTF
TRBV27,TRBD2,TRBJ2-1,many,TGTGCCAGCAGTTTATGGGGGACTAGCTCCTACAATGAGCAGTTCTTC,CASSLWGTSSYNEQFF
TRBV28,TRBD2,TRBJ2-1,medium-sized,TGTGCCAGCAGTTTAGTTACTAGCGGGAGGGCCGCTGAGCAGTTCTTC,CASSLVTSGRAAEQFF
TRBV11-2,-,TRBJ2-3,many,TGTGCCAGCAGCCAGTCCGGAGATACGCAGTATTTT,CASSQSGDTQYF
TRBV2,TRBD1,TRBJ1-5,-,TGTGCCAGCAGCGAACAGGGGACTAGCAATCAGCCCCAGCATTTT,CASSEQGTSNQPQHF
TRBV5-4,-,TRBJ2-5,many,TGTGCCAGTCACAGGGAGGCAAGAGAGACCCAGTACTTC,CASHREARETQYF
TRBV10-2,-,TRBJ2-3,few,TGCGCCACCCTCCCTGTGGGAGTAAGGGATACGCAGTATTTT,CATLPVGVRDTQYF
TRBV6-5,-,TRBJ2-1,few,TGTGCCAGCACCAAGGCCCCAGGCTCCTACAATGAGCAGTTCTTC,CASTKAPGSYNEQFF
TRBV19,TRBD1,TRBJ2-7,-,TGTGCCAGTAGTCCCGATAGGGGACAGGGAACCAACGGGCAGTACTTC,CASSPDRGQGTNGQYF
TRBV3-1,-,TRBJ2-7,few,TGTGCCAGCAGGGGGGGTTCCTACGAGCAGTACTTC,CASRGGSYEQYF
TRBV7-6,TRBD1,TRBJ1-2,many,TGTGCCAGCAGCCCGCAGGGGGAGAACTATGGCTACACCTTC,CASSPQGENYGYTF
TRBV28,-,TRBJ2-3,few,TGTGCCACCGGGGGTTCCACAGATACGCAGTATTTT,CATGGSTDTQYF
TRBV10-3,TRBD2,TRBJ2-1,many,TGTGCCATCAGAGAAGGGACTAGCGGACACAATGAGCAGTTCTTC,CAIREGTSGHNEQFF
TRBV30,-,TRBJ2-6,few,TGTGCCTGGAGTGTCAGGGGATCTGGGGCCAACGTCCTGACTTTC,CAWSVRGSGANVLTF
TRBV12-3/TRBV12-4,TRBD2,TRBJ2-3,few,TGTGCCAGCACCAAAAGACTAGCGGGGGGGACGGATACGCAGTATTTT,CASTKRLAGGTDTQYF
TRBV28,-,TRBJ1-1,few,TGTGCCAGCAGCCGGCCTCTCACAGCGAACAAGGCTTTCTTT,CASSRPLTANKAFF
TRBV30,-,TRBJ2-1,many,TGTGCCTGGACCGGCGGAGGGAATTCCTACAATGAGCAGTTCTTC,CAWTGGGNSYNEQFF
TRBV6-1,-,TRBJ1-1,few,TGTGCCAGCAGTGCTACCGCTCTGACAGGTTGGCCTTGGGAAGCTTTCTTT,CASSATALTGWPWEAFF
TRBV18,TRBD1,TRBJ2-6,few,TGTGCCAGCTCACCCCTACAGGGGGCGGTGTCTGGGGCCAACGTCCTGACTTTC,CASSPLQGAVSGANVLTF
TRBV5-1,TRBD1,TRBJ2-2,-,TGCGCCAGCAGCTTGGGGACAGGGAACACCGGGGAGCTGTTTTTT,CASSLGTGNTGELFF
TRBV18,-,TRBJ1-1,-,TGTGCCAGCTCACCCGCCGATCAGGGTGCTGAAGCTTTCTTT,CASSPADQGAEAFF
TRBV27,-,TRBJ2-1,many,TGTGCCAGCAGTTCAACAGATGAGCAGTTCTTC,CASSSTDEQFF
TRBV6-5,-,TRBJ2-2,many,TGTGCCAGCAGTTTCTCCACCGGGGAGCTGTTTTTT,CASSFSTGELFF
TRBV29-1,-,TRBJ2-1,-,TGCAGCGTTAACCAACGGGCCAATGAGCAGTTCTTC,CSVNQRANEQFF
TRBV7-3,TRBD2,TRBJ2-1,many,TGTGCCAGCAGCCCAGGCGGGAGAGCGAATGAGCAGTTCTTC,CASSPGGRANEQFF
TRBV19,-,TRBJ2-5,-,TGTGCCAGTAGTCGTTGGGGGCAAGAGACCCAGTACTTC,CASSRWGQETQYF
TRBV7-2,-,TRBJ2-3,-,TGTGCCAGCAGCCCAGAAGTAAGGTCAGATACGCAGTATTTT,CASSPEVRSDTQYF
TRBV23-1,-,TRBJ2-7,few,TGCGCCAGCAGTACCCCGACCCGGGAGCAGTACTTC,CASSTPTREQYF